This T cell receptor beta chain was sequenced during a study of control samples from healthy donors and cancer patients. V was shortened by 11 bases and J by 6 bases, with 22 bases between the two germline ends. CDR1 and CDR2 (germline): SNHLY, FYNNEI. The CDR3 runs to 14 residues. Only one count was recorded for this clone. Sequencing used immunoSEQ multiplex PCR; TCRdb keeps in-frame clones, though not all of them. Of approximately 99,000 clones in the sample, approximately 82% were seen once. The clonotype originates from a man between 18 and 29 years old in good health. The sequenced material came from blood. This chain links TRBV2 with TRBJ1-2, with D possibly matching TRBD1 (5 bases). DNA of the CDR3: TGTGCCGCGAGAGGGGCACTCCGGTCCAATGGCTACACCTTC. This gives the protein CAARGALRSNGYTF. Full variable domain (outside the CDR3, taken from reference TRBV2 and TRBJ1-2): EPEVTQTPSHQVTQMGQEVILRCVPISNHLYFYWYRQILGQKVEFLVSFYNNEISEKSEIFDDQFSVERPDGSNFTLKIRSTKLEDSAMYFCAARGALRSNGYTFGSGTRLTVV.